The 25 T cell receptor beta chains below all came from one sample that was sequenced in a study of cytomegalovirus exposure and HLA in healthy donors. The table came from immunoSEQ multiplex PCR; TCRdb's copy has only in-frame clones and leaves some out. The sample includes fewer than 250,000 clones, roughly 83% of them seen just once. The sequencing input was PBMCs. The receptors were sampled from a woman aged 25 to 39 in good health and CMV-seropositive.

This chain links TRBV30 with TRBJ2-7; D gene unclear. Trimming took 2 bases from V and 6 from J, leaving 11 bases between them. Germline V gene sequence: CDR1 GTSNPN, CDR2 SVGIG (reference sequence). The CDR3 spans 12 residues. The CDR3 region is CAWSSPSGEQYF. DNA of the CDR3: TGTGCCTGGAGTTCCCCCTCAGGCGAGCAGTACTTC.

This clone came up a few times. The chain combines TRBV30 with TRBJ1-2; 7 bases map to TRBD1. In germline, CDR1 is GTSNPN, CDR2 SVGIG (reference sequence). The ends lost 3 bases at V and 4 bases at J; junction bases unmatched: 14. This CDR3 spans 16 amino acids. The chain's CDR3 is CAWRWAGGGRIYGYTF. The CDR3 DNA reads TGTGCCTGGAGGTGGGCAGGGGGAGGTAGAATCTATGGCTACACCTTC.

This chain connects TRBV6-5 to TRBJ2-3; 9 positions match TRBD2. The CDR3 is 14 amino acids. V shed 4 bases and J 1 base; nucleotides not matched to a gene: 0. The germline V gene encodes CDR1 MNHEY and CDR2 SVGAGI. In DNA, the CDR3 is TGTGCCAGCAGTTGGACTAGCGGCACAGATACGCAGTATTTT. Its translation: CASSWTSGTDTQYF.

The chain has TRBV10-3 and TRBJ2-7; TRBD1 matches at 9 bases. There are 14 residues in the CDR3. Germline CDR1 is ENHRY and CDR2 is SYGVKD. V shed 4 bases and J 5 bases; nucleotides not matched to a gene: 6. The CDR3 nucleotides read TGTGCCATCAGTGGCGGACAGGGGTTCGACGAGCAGTACTTC. Its protein product is CAISGGQGFDEQYF.

V is TRBV5-1 and J is TRBJ2-7; a possible D gene is TRBD2 (5 bases). V lost 4 bases and J 2 bases, leaving 13 bases between the germline ends. CDR3 size: 14 residues. The germline V gene has CDR1 SGHRS and CDR2 YFSETQ. DNA for the CDR3: TGCGCCAGCAGCCCAGGACTGGTCGCCTACGAGCAGTACTTC. It encodes CASSPGLVAYEQYF.

V usage is TRBV4-1 and J usage is TRBJ2-7; no clear D gene. The CDR3 extends over 14 amino acids. Trimming took 5 bases from V and 1 from J, leaving 12 bases between them. Germline V lookup: CDR1 MGHRA, CDR2 YSYEKL. This chain's CDR3 is CASSSRGDSYEQYF. CDR3 bases: TGCGCCAGCAGCTCCCGAGGAGATTCCTACGAGCAGTACTTC.

The CDR3 here is CASSLAGTGGLQPQHF. The CDR3 region has the DNA TGTGCCAGCAGTTTAGCCGGGACAGGGGGCCTTCAGCCCCAGCATTTT. The chain is built from TRBV27 and TRBJ1-5; TRBD1 agrees at 12 bases. The CDR3 loop spans 16 amino acids. Germline values: CDR1 MNHEY, CDR2 SMNVEV (reference sequence). V was clipped by 2 bases and J by 6 bases; unmatched bases: 5.

In its sample, this clone was seen once. CDR3 DNA sequence: TGTGCCAGCAGTGAAGGGGTGACAGGGAGTTATCAGCCCCAGCATTTT. Translating gives CASSEGVTGSYQPQHF. V and J are TRBV6-1 and TRBJ1-5, with 7 bases identical to TRBD1. Germline CDR1 reads MNHNS; CDR2 reads SASEGT. The V and J ends lost 1 base and 5 bases, in that order; junction bases with no gene match: 8. This CDR3 spans 16 amino acids.

A note on this clone: This sample also contains other DNA sequences that code for the same CDR3. The CDR3 DNA is TGCGCCAGCAGCCAAGATCCCGGACAGGGGAACTATGGCTACACCTTC. Protein: CASSQDPGQGNYGYTF. V gene TRBV4-1 combines with J gene TRBJ1-2; 9 nucleotides match TRBD1. This CDR3 spans 16 amino acids. CDR1 is MGHRA and CDR2 is YSYEKL in the germline V gene. J was trimmed by 2 bases and V by 0 bases; bases with no gene match: 4.

This chain joins TRBV6-5 and TRBJ2-1; 8 nucleotides agree with TRBD2. V trimming: 6 bases; J trimming: 0 bases; junction bases outside the gene matches: 4. CDR1 and CDR2 (germline): MNHEY, SVGAGI. CDR3 length: 15 residues. The CDR3 DNA is TGTGCCAGCAGGCGCGGGAGGAACTCCTACAATGAGCAGTTCTTC. Its translation: CASRRGRNSYNEQFF.

CDR3 protein: CASSPRGQGVVEQYF. In DNA form, the CDR3 reads TGTGCCAGCAGCCCCCGGGGACAGGGGGTCGTCGAGCAGTACTTC. This chain uses TRBV13 with TRBJ2-7, with 11 bases lining up with TRBD1. Germline V gives CDR1 PRHDT, CDR2 FYEKMQ (reference sequence). The CDR3 totals 15 residues. J gave up 6 bases and V 5 bases, and 9 bases lay outside the gene matches.

V and J are TRBV30 and TRBJ1-2; D remains unclear. V was cut by 0 bases and J by 8 bases, with 13 bases left in between. The CDR3 sequence is 13 residues long. CDR1 and CDR2 (germline): GTSNPN, SVGIG (reference sequence). The CDR3 DNA follows: TGTGCCTGGAGTGTGATGGGGTCCTCCGGCTACACCTTC. This translates into CAWSVMGSSGYTF.

The chain is built from TRBV5-1 and TRBJ1-2; 7 bases align to TRBD1. The CDR3 runs to 15 residues. CDR1 is SGHRS, CDR2 YFSETQ, per germline. Unmatched junction bases numbered 8, after V lost 2 bases and J lost 4 bases. The CDR3 region has the DNA TGCGCCAGCAGCTTCGACAGGGTTATAGGCTATGGCTACACCTTC. As protein: CASSFDRVIGYGYTF. Together with reference TRBV5-1 and TRBJ1-2, the CDR3 gives the full variable domain: KAGVTQTPRYLIKTRGQQVTLSCSPISGHRSVSWYQQTPGQGLQFLFEYFSETQRNKGNFPGRFSGRQFSNSRSEMNVSTLELGDSALYLCASSFDRVIGYGYTFGSGTRLTVV.

The V call is TRBV7-9, the J call TRBJ1-1; 9 bases align to TRBD1. This CDR3 spans 14 amino acids. Germline trimming cut 2 bases from V and 4 bases from J; bases unmatched to any gene: 2. Per the germline V gene, CDR1 is SEHNR and CDR2 is FQNEAQ (reference sequence). CDR3: CASSLNRGPTEAFF. The CDR3 coding sequence is TGTGCCAGCAGCTTAAACAGGGGGCCCACTGAAGCTTTCTTT.

The CDR3 DNA reads as TGTGCCAGCAGTCCCCAGGGGTCTTGGGAGCAGTACTTC. This translates into CASSPQGSWEQYF. The chain links TRBV11-3 to TRBJ2-7, with D maybe TRBD1 (6 bases). The CDR3 totals 13 residues. The V gene's germline CDR1 is SGHNT and CDR2 YENEEA. Trimming removed 6 bases at V and 7 bases at J, with 16 bases between.

The CDR3 nucleotides read TGTGCCAGCAGTTCCGGACAGATCACAGATACGCAGTATTTT. Its protein is CASSSGQITDTQYF. The V gene is TRBV27, the J gene TRBJ2-3; tentatively, D is TRBD1 (6 bases). The CDR3 extends over 14 amino acids. V shed 4 bases and J shed 2 bases, with 10 bases lying between them. Germline assignment: CDR1 MNHEY and CDR2 SMNVEV (reference sequence).

This rearrangement joins TRBV6-1 to TRBJ2-5; D is unclear. Trimming left V 4 bases short and J 1 base short, with 4 bases between. CDR3 length: 12 residues. The germline V gene has CDR1 MNHNS and CDR2 SASEGT. CDR3 coding DNA: TGTGCCAGCAGTGGGGGCCAAGAGACCCAGTACTTC. It encodes CASSGGQETQYF.

This clone was detected once. This CDR3 is also generated by other DNA sequences in the sample. CDR3 residues: CASSAGQGGNQPQHF. For the CDR3, the DNA is TGTGCCAGCAGCGCGGGACAGGGAGGCAATCAGCCCCAGCATTTT. J is TRBJ1-5 and V is TRBV9; 9 bases align to TRBD1. This CDR3 is 15 amino acids long. The germline V gene encodes CDR1 SGDLS and CDR2 YYNGEE. Trimming cost V 3 bases and J 2 bases; bases outside gene matches: 3.

The chain uses TRBV30 and TRBJ1-2; possible D gene TRBD1, 6 bases. The V gene's germline CDR1 is GTSNPN and CDR2 SVGIG (reference sequence). V was shortened by 4 bases and J by 5 bases, with 11 bases between the two germline ends. The CDR3 runs 12 residues. CDR3 residues: CAWTRGGYGYTF. CDR3 DNA: TGTGCCTGGACCAGGGGAGGGTATGGCTACACCTTC.

CDR3 region: CASRELNQETQYF. CDR3 sequence (DNA): TGCGCCAGCCGAGAACTAAACCAAGAGACCCAGTACTTC. The V call is TRBV5-1, the J call TRBJ2-5, with D unresolved. V was shortened by 7 bases and J by 0 bases, with 10 bases between the two germline ends. The CDR3 loop spans 13 amino acids. CDR1 is SGHRS and CDR2 is YFSETQ in the germline V gene.

CDR3 DNA: TGTGCCAGCACCCTCCTGACGGGAAGTACTGAAGCTTTCTTT. Protein product: CASTLLTGSTEAFF. The chain carries TRBV27 and TRBJ1-1; no clear D. The germline V and J ends were trimmed by 7 bases and 5 bases, with 17 bases remaining between them. The germline gives CDR1 MNHEY, CDR2 SMNVEV (reference sequence). This CDR3 contains 14 residues.

This chain connects TRBV27 to TRBJ2-3; TRBD2 matches 12 bases. CDR1 MNHEY and CDR2 SMNVEV come from the germline V gene (reference sequence). V lost 3 bases, J lost 2 bases, and 6 bases stayed unmatched. This CDR3 region has 17 residues. In DNA form, the CDR3 reads TGTGCCAGCAGTTTCGTGGCTAGCGGGAGGGACACAGATACGCAGTATTTT. Its translation: CASSFVASGRDTDTQYF.

The chain recombines TRBV13 with TRBJ2-2; TRBD1 or TRBD2 may be the D gene (5 bases each). Germline loops: CDR1 PRHDT, CDR2 FYEKMQ (reference sequence). The CDR3 is made up of 14 amino acids. V lost 4 bases, J lost 2 bases, and 8 bases lay in between. The CDR3, as DNA: TGTGCCAGCAGCTCGGGACCAAACACCGGGGAGCTGTTTTTT. This encodes CASSSGPNTGELFF. The entire variable domain, with the rest obtained from reference TRBV13 and TRBJ2-2, is as follows: AAGVIQSPRHLIKEKRETATLKCYPIPRHDTVYWYQQGPGQDPQFLISFYEKMQSDKGSIPDRFSAQQFSDYHSELNMSSLELGDSALYFCASSSGPNTGELFFGEGSRLTVL.

V is TRBV6-5 and J is TRBJ2-1; TRBD1 matches at 11 bases. Germline CDR1 reads MNHEY; CDR2 reads SVGAGI. Unmatched junction bases numbered 3, after V lost 0 bases and J lost 8 bases. The CDR3 consists of 15 residues. The CDR3 nucleotides are TGTGCCAGCAGTTACTCGGGACAGGGGGGTGATGAGCAGTTCTTC. It encodes CASSYSGQGGDEQFF.

This clone was seen a few times. The chain employs TRBV14 and TRBJ1-1; D is uncertain. Germline V gives CDR1 SGHDN, CDR2 FVKESK. This CDR3 is built from 11 residues. V shed 7 bases and J shed 1 base, with 4 bases lying between them. Here the CDR3 DNA reads TGTGCCAGCATAACGAACACTGAAGCTTTCTTT. Translated: CASITNTEAFF.